This TCR beta chain is from a study of siplizumab effects on memory and regulatory T cells. Study results and caveats: A major contribution to the alloresponse seemed to be made by naive T cells, which seemed more diverse than memory cells.

The study assayed roughly 91,000 TCR templates per sample. Assay: immunoSEQ multiplex PCR; the TCRdb copy retains only in-frame clones and omits some. This table holds 85,000 to 130,000 clones, 80% to 95% found once. This clone came up once. No antigen is known for it. Sequencing used CD4+ T cells sorted from blood. This receptor was obtained from a human donor in good health. Some clones in this sample may be carry-over from other donors' samples.

CDR3 in DNA: TGCACCAGAGTCACCTTGAACACCGGGGAGCTGTTTTTT. Translating gives CTRVTLNTGELFF. J is TRBJ2-2 and V is TRBV1. TRBV1 is a pseudogene. The CDR3 is 13 amino acids.